This record looks at one T cell receptor beta chain sequence and its context. Antigen specificity is unknown. The length of the CDR3 is 15 residues. Germline-derived CDR1 and CDR2 are MGHRA and YSYEKL. V was pared by 2 bases and J by 4 bases, with 3 bases of the junction left unmatched. The data originate from a study of shared clonotypes between healthy human individuals. Background on the study: Each donor had three CD4 naive, three CD4 memory, two CD8 naive and one CD8 memory plate.

General study points: Generation probabilities of non-shared clonotypes were lower (relative to those shared by all four donors).

CD4+ cells yielded CD45RA+ naive and CD45RA-negative memory subsets. The deep-level immunoSEQ assay was used. Some clones are missing from TCRdb's copy, which holds only in-frame ones; the method was immunoSEQ multiplex PCR. The sample comprises over a million clones, more than 75% of which are singletons, and 0.6% to 0.75% rests with the top ten. The chain is built from TRBV4-1 and TRBJ1-1; TRBD1 aligns across 11 bases. The sample comprised memory CD4+ T cells from PBMCs. Subset given: CD45RA-negative fraction. This clonotype originated in a man aged 18 to 29 in good health. Some clones in this sample may be carry-over from other donors' samples. In nucleotides, the CDR3 is TGCGCCAGCAGCCAACCCGGGACAGGGGGCACTGAAGCTTTCTTT. This encodes CASSQPGTGGTEAFF.